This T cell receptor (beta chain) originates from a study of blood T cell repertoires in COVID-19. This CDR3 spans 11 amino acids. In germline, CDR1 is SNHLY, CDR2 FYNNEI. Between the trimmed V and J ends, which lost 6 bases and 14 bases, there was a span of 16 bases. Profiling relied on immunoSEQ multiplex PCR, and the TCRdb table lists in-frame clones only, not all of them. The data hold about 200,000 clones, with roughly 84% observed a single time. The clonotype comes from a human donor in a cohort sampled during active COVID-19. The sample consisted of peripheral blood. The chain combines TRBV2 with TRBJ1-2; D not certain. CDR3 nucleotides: TGTGCCAGCAGGACCACAAGGTCCGGGACCTTC. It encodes CASRTTRSGTF.